These 3 T cell receptor beta chains were all obtained from the same sample, sequenced in a study of blood T cell repertoires in COVID-19. Using immunoSEQ multiplex PCR, the repertoire was profiled, and TCRdb retains in-frame clones only, with some absent. The sample consists of tens of thousands of clones, 89% of them appearing once. Sequencing was performed on peripheral blood. These TCRs come from a man between 60 and 75 years old with COVID-19, enrolled during active disease.

The chain uses TRBV11-2 and TRBJ2-3, with 11 bases aligning to TRBD2. The CDR3 is 16 residues long. The trim removed 1 base at V and 5 bases at J, leaving 5 bases unmatched. Germline assignment: CDR1 SGHAT and CDR2 FQNNGV. CDR3 DNA: TGTGCCAGCAGCTTAGCACTAGCGGGAGCAGGAGATACGCAGTATTTT. It codes for CASSLALAGAGDTQYF.

The V call is TRBV5-4, the J call TRBJ2-2; 7 bases map to TRBD2. CDR3 length: 14 residues. J gave up 6 bases and V 0 bases, and 2 bases lay outside the gene matches. Germline V gene data show CDR1 as SGHNT and CDR2 as YYREEE (reference sequence). CDR3 sequence reads: CASSLGGSAGELFF. The CDR3 nucleotides read TGTGCCAGCAGCTTGGGCGGGAGCGCCGGGGAGCTGTTTTTT.

The rearrangement uses TRBV7-9 and TRBJ2-2; 8 bases map to TRBD2. This CDR3 region has 15 residues. Per the germline V gene, CDR1 is SEHNR and CDR2 is FQNEAQ (reference sequence). Trimming took 4 bases from V and 7 from J; bases not matched to a gene: 8. The CDR3 DNA sequence: TGTGCCAGCAGCTCCTTAGCGGGAACGGACGGGGAGCTGTTTTTT. It is translated as CASSSLAGTDGELFF.